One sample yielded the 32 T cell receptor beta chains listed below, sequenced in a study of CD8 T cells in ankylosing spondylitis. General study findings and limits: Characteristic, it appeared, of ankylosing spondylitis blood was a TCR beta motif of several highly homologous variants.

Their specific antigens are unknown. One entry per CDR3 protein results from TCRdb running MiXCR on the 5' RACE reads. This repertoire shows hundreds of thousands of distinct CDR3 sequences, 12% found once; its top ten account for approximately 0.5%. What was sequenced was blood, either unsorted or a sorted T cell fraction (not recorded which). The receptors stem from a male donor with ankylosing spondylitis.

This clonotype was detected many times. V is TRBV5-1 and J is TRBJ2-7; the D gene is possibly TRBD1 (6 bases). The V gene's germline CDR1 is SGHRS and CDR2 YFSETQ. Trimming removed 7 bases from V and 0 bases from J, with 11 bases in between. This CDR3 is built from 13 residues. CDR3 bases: TGCGCCAGCTCACAGGGAAGCTCCTACGAGCAGTACTTC. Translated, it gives CASSQGSSYEQYF.

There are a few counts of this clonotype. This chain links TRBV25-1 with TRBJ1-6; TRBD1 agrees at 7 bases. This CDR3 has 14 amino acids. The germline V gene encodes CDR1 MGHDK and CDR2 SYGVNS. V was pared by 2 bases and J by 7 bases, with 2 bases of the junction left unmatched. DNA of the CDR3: TGTGCCAGCAGTGAACAGGGGGGGAATTCACCCCTCCACTTT. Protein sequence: CASSEQGGNSPLHF.

CDR3 region: CASSLAEGHGEKLFF. DNA for the CDR3: TGCGCCAGCAGCTTGGCCGAGGGGCATGGCGAAAAACTGTTTTTT. The V and J genes are TRBV5-1 and TRBJ1-4, with TRBD1 as a possible D gene (5 bases). In germline, CDR1 is SGHRS, CDR2 YFSETQ. V lost 0 bases and J 8 bases, leaving 14 bases between the germline ends. This CDR3 is 15 amino acids long.

In DNA form, the CDR3 reads TGTGCCAGCAGCGTCGGGACAGCGTACCAAGAGACCCAGTACTTC. Protein: CASSVGTAYQETQYF. The chain couples TRBV6-1 to TRBJ2-5; 7 bases are a match to TRBD1. CDR3 length equals 15 residues. Germline V lookup: CDR1 MNHNS, CDR2 SASEGT. V trimming: 6 bases; J trimming: 0 bases; junction bases outside the gene matches: 7.

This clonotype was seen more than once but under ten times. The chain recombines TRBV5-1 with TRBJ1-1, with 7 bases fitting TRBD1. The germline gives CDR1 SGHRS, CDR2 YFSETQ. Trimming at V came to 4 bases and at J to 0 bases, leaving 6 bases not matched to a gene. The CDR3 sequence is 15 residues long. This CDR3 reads CASSPGDRMNTEAFF. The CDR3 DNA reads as TGCGCCAGCAGCCCTGGGGACAGAATGAACACTGAAGCTTTCTTT.

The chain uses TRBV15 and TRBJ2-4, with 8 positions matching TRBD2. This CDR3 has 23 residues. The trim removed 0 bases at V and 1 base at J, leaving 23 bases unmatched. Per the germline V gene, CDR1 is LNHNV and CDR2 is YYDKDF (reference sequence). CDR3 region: CATSRDSAVRPGTREEAKNIQYF. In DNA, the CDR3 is TGTGCCACCAGCAGAGATTCGGCGGTTCGTCCCGGGACTAGGGAGGAGGCCAAAAACATTCAGTACTTC.

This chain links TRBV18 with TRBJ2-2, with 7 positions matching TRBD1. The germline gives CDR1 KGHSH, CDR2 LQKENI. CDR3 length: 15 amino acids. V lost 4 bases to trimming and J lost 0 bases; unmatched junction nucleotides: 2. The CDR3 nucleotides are TGTGCCAGCTCACTGACAGGGTCGAACACCGGGGAGCTGTTTTTT. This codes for CASSLTGSNTGELFF.

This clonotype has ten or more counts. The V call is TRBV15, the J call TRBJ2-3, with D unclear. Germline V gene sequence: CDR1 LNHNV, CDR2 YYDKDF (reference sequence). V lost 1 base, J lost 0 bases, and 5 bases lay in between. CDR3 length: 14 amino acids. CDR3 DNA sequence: TGTGCCACCAGCAGAGTACTGAGCACAGATACGCAGTATTTT. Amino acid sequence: CATSRVLSTDTQYF.

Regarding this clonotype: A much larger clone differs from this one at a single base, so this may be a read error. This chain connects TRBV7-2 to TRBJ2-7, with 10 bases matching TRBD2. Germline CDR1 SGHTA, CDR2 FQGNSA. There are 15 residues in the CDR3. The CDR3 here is CDSSFLAGAPYEQYF. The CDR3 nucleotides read TGTGACAGCAGCTTCCTAGCGGGAGCGCCCTACGAGCAGTACTTC.

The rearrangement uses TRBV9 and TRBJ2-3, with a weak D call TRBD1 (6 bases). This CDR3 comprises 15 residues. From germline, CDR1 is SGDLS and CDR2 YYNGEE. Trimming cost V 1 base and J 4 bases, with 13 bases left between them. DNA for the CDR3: TGTGCCAGCAGCGTAACAGGGAGATTGGCAGATACGCAGTATTTT. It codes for CASSVTGRLADTQYF.

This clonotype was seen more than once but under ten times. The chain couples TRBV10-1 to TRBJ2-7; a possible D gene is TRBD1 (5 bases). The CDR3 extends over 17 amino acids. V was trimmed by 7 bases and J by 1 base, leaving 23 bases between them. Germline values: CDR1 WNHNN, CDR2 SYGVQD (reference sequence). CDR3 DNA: TGCGCCAGCATGGGTCCTACAGGTTTAGAAAGATCCTACGAGCAGTACTTC. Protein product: CASMGPTGLERSYEQYF.

Here the CDR3 reads CSARPLASDTQYF. The CDR3 DNA reads TGCAGTGCTAGACCGTTAGCCTCAGATACGCAGTATTTT. The chain carries TRBV20-1 and TRBJ2-3, with no clear D. The V and J ends lost 2 bases and 4 bases respectively, with 10 bases between them. Germline V gene data show CDR1 as DFQATT and CDR2 as SNEGSKA (reference sequence). The CDR3 runs to 13 residues.

The CDR3: CSVEGSGPREKLFF. In nucleotides, the CDR3 is TGCAGCGTTGAAGGATCGGGACCGCGTGAAAAACTGTTTTTT. This chain links TRBV29-1 with TRBJ1-4; TRBD1 might be the D (5 bases). Deletions cut 1 base from V and 7 bases from J, with 13 bases between. Germline CDR1 reads SQVTM; CDR2 reads ANQGSEA. The CDR3 is 14 amino acids.

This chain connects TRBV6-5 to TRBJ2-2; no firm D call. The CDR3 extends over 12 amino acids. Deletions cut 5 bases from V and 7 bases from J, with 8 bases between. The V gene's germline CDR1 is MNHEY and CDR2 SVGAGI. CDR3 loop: CASSKNVGELFF. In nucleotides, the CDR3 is TGTGCCAGCAGTAAGAACGTCGGGGAGCTGTTTTTT.

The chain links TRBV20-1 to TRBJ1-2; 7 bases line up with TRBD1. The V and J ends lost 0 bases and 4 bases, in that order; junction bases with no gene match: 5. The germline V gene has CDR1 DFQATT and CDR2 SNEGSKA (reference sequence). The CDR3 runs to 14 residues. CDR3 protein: CSARDGDSGYGYTF. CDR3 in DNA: TGCAGTGCTAGAGATGGGGACAGCGGCTATGGCTACACCTTC.

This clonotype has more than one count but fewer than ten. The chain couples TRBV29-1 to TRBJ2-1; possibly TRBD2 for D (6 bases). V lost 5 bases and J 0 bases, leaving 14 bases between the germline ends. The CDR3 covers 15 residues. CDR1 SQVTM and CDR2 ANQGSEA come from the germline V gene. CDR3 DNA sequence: TGCAGCGTTCGGGGCGGGGCTAGCTCCTACAATGAGCAGTTCTTC. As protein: CSVRGGASSYNEQFF.

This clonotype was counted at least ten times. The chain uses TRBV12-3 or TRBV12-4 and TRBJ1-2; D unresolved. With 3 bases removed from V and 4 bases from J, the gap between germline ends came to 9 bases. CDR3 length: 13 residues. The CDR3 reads CASSLAPPYGYTF. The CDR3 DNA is TGTGCCAGCAGTTTGGCCCCTCCCTATGGCTACACCTTC.

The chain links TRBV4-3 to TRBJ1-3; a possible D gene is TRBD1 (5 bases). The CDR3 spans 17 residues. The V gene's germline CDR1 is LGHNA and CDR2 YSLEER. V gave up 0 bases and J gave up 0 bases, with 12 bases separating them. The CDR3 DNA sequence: TGCGCCAGCAGCCAAGATCCCGACAGTGTCTCTGGAAACACCATATATTTT. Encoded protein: CASSQDPDSVSGNTIYF.

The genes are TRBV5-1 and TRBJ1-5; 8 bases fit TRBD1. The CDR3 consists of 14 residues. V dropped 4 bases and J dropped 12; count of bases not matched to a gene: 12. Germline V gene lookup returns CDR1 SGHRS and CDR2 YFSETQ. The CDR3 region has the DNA TGCGCCAGCAGCCCAGGACAGGGAAGTTTAGGCCAGCATTTT. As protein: CASSPGQGSLGQHF.

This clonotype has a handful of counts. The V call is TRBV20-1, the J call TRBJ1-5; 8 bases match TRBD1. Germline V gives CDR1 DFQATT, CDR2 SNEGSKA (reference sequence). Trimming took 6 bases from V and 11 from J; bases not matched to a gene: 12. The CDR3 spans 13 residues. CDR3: CSAGQGARGTQHF. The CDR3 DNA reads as TGCAGTGCGGGGCAGGGGGCCCGGGGGACCCAGCATTTT.

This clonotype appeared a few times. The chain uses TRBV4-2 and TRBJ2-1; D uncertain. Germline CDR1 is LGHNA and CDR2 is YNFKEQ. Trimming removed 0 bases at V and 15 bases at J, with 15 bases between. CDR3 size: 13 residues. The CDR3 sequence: CASSQDQDGLGFF. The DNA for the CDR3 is TGTGCCAGCAGCCAAGATCAGGACGGGTTGGGGTTCTTC.

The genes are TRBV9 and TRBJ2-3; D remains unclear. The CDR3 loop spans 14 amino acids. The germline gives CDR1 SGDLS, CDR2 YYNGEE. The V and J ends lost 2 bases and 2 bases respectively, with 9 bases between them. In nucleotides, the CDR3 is TGTGCCAGCAGCGTGGACGGATACACAGATACGCAGTATTTT. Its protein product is CASSVDGYTDTQYF. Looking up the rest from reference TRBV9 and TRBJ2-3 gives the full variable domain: DSGVTQTPKHLITATGQRVTLRCSPRSGDLSVYWYQQSLDQGLQFLIQYYNGEERAKGNILERFSAQQFPDLHSELNLSSLELGDSALYFCASSVDGYTDTQYFGPGTRLTVL.

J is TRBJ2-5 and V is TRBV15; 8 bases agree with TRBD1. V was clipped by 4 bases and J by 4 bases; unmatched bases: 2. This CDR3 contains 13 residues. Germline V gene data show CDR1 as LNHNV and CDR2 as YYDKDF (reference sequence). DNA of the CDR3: TGTGCCACCAGCATGGACAGGGCAGAGACCCAGTACTTC. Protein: CATSMDRAETQYF.

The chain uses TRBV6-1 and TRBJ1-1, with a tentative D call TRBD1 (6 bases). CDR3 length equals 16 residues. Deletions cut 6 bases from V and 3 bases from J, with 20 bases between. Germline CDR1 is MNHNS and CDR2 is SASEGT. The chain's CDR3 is CASRFRDKPTDTEAFF. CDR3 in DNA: TGTGCCAGCAGATTCCGGGACAAGCCCACTGACACTGAAGCTTTCTTT.

CDR3 bases: TGTGCCAGCAGGAACAGGGGACTGGATGAAAAACTGTTTTTT. Translation gives CASRNRGLDEKLFF. This sequence joins TRBV6-1 and TRBJ1-4; 7 bases map to TRBD1. Trimming cost V 6 bases and J 6 bases; bases outside gene matches: 7. This CDR3 contains 14 residues. CDR1 and CDR2 (germline): MNHNS, SASEGT.

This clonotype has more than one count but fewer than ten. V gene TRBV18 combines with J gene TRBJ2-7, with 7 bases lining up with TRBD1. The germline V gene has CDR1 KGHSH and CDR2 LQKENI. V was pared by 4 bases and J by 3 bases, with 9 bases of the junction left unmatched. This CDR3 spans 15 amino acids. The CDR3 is CASSLATGVNYEQYF. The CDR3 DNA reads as TGTGCCAGCTCACTAGCAACAGGGGTCAACTACGAGCAGTACTTC.

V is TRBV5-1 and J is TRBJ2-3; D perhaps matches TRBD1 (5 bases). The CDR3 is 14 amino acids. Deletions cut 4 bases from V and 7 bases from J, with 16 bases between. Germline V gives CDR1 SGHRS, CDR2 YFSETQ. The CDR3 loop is CASSMTPWTYTQYF. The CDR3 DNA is TGCGCCAGCAGCATGACCCCCTGGACATATACGCAGTATTTT.

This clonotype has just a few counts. The CDR3 sequence is CASSLGWATKGYTF. In nucleotides, the CDR3 is TGTGCCAGCAGCTTGGGGTGGGCGACTAAGGGCTACACCTTC. This sequence joins TRBV5-5 and TRBJ1-2; D is undetermined. Germline V gene sequence: CDR1 SGHKS, CDR2 YYEKEE (reference sequence). V was clipped by 0 bases and J by 8 bases, with 14 bases between them. The CDR3 has 14 residues.

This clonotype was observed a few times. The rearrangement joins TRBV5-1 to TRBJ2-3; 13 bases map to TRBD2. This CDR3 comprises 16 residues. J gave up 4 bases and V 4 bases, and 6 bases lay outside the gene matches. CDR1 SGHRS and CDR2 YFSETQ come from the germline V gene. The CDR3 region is CASSEGLAGVADTQYF. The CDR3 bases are TGCGCCAGCAGCGAAGGACTAGCGGGAGTCGCAGATACGCAGTATTTT.

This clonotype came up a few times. CDR3 nucleotides: TGTGCCATCAGTGAGCGGGAGGGCCCAACCGTTCTCTACGAGCAGTACTTC. It encodes CAISEREGPTVLYEQYF. This sequence joins TRBV10-3 and TRBJ2-7, with 8 bases fitting TRBD2. Trimming at V came to 2 bases and at J to 3 bases, leaving 12 bases not matched to a gene. Looked up from germline, CDR1 is ENHRY and CDR2 is SYGVKD. CDR3 size: 17 residues.

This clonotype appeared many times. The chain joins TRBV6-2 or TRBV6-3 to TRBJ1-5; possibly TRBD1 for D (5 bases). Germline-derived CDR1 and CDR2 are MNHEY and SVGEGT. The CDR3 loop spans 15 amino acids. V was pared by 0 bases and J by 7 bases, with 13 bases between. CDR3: CASSYSSGGRQPQHF. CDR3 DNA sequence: TGTGCCAGCAGTTACTCGAGTGGGGGACGGCAGCCCCAGCATTTT.

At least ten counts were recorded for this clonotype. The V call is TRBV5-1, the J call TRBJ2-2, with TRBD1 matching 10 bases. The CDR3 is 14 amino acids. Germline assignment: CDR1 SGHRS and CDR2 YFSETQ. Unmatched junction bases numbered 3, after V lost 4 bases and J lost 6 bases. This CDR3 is CASSRTGGSGELFF. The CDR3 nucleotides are TGCGCCAGCAGCAGGACAGGGGGATCCGGGGAGCTGTTTTTT.